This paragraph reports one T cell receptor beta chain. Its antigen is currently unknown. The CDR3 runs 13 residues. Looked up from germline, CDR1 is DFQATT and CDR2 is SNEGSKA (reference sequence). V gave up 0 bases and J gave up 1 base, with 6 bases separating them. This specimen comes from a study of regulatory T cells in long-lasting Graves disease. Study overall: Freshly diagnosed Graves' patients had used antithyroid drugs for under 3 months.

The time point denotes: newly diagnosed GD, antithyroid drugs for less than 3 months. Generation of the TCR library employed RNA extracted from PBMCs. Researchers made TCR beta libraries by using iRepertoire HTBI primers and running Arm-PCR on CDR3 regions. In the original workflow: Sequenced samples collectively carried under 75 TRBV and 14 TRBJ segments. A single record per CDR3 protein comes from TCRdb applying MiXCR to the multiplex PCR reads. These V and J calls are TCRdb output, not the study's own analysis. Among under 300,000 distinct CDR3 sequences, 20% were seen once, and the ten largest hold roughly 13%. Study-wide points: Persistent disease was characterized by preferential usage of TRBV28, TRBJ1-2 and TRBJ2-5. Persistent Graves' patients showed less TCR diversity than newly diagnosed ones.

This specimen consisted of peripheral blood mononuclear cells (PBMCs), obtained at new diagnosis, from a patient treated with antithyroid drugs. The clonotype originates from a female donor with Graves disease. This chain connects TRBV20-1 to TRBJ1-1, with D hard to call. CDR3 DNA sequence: TGCAGTGCTAGAGAGAGCCCGAACACTGAAGCTTTCTTT. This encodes CSARESPNTEAFF.